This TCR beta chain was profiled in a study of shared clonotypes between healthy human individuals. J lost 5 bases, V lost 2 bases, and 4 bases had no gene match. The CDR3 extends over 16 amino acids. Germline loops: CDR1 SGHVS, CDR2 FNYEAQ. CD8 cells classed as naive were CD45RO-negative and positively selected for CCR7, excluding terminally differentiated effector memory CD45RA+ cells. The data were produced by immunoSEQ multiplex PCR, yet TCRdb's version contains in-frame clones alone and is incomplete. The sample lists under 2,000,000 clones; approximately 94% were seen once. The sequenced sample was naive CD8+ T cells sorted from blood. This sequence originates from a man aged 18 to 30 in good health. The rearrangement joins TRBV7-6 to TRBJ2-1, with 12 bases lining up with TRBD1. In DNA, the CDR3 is TGTGCCAGCAGCTTACCGGGACAGGGGGCAGACAATGAGCAGTTCTTC. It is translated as CASSLPGQGADNEQFF.